Below are 5 T cell receptor beta chains sequenced from a single sample in a study of CD8+ T cells in alopecia areata. Investigators isolated RNA and reverse transcribed it into cDNA to act as the sequencing template. Using immunoSEQ multiplex PCR, the repertoire was profiled, and TCRdb retains in-frame clones only, with some absent. The sample carries 100,000 to 120,000 clones, almost 60% recorded once. The sequenced material came from CD8+ T cells sorted from blood. All receptors come from a human donor in good health.

The chain carries TRBV7-6 and TRBJ1-6; weak D call: TRBD1 (6 bases). This CDR3 region has 14 residues. Trimming shortened V by 0 bases and J by 9 bases, and 9 bases separated the two germline ends. The germline gives CDR1 SGHVS, CDR2 FNYEAQ. CDR3 in amino acids: CASSLAPQGSPLHF. The CDR3, as DNA: TGTGCCAGCAGCTTAGCGCCACAGGGTTCACCCCTCCACTTT.

This chain joins TRBV28 and TRBJ2-2; D remains ambiguous. Germline CDR1 reads MDHEN; CDR2 reads SYDVKM. This CDR3 contains 12 residues. The V gene lost 6 bases and the J gene lost 6 bases, with 8 bases spanning the gap. CDR3: CASSRRAGELFF. In DNA, the CDR3 is TGTGCCAGCAGCCGACGGGCCGGGGAGCTGTTTTTT.

V usage is TRBV30 and J usage is TRBJ1-2; 7 bases agree with TRBD1. Per the germline V gene, CDR1 is GTSNPN and CDR2 is SVGIG (reference sequence). The CDR3 has 14 residues. V lost 2 bases, J lost 1 base, and 4 bases stayed unmatched. CDR3 sequence (DNA): TGTGCCTGGAGTAACGACAGGGATAACTATGGCTACACCTTC. Translating it yields CAWSNDRDNYGYTF.

With respect to this clone: The same CDR3 can be traced to other DNA sequences in this sample. V usage is TRBV5-6 and J usage is TRBJ1-1; D might be TRBD1 (5 bases). The CDR3 is 13 amino acids. Per germline, CDR1 SGHDT and CDR2 YYEEEE. Trimming stripped 0 bases from V and 4 bases from J, with 7 bases between. The CDR3 DNA reads as TGTGCCAGCAGCTTGGGGGGGATCACTGAAGCTTTCTTT. Protein: CASSLGGITEAFF.

The V call is TRBV15, the J call TRBJ1-4; D call uncertain. This CDR3 has 16 amino acids. Trimming stripped 0 bases from V and 3 bases from J, with 11 bases between. Germline values: CDR1 LNHNV, CDR2 YYDKDF (reference sequence). The CDR3 DNA reads TGTGCCACCAGCAGAGATCGGGAAAGCGCTAATGAAAAACTGTTTTTT. Encoded protein: CATSRDRESANEKLFF.